This T cell receptor beta chain was sequenced in a study of shared clonotypes between healthy human individuals (dated by TCRdb to the early 2020s). For the wider study: A few men and a couple of women, aged 18 to 49 years, made up the cohort. Per donor, three plates each were used for CD4 naive and CD4 memory, two for CD8 naive, and one for CD8 memory. To estimate repertoire size and how much clonotype sharing occurs between individuals, the study deeply sequenced the blood TCR repertoires of about five healthy adults. Different laboratories and diverse techniques were used to prepare libraries and sequence TCR repertoires, to increase sequencing depth and limit assay-specific biases. Per donor, leukapheresis produced somewhere between about 0.94 and 8.9 billion PBMCs.

Spanning cysteine to phenylalanine, the CDR3 consists of 13 amino acids. Of all the DNA, just the CDR3 is kept, 39 bases in frame from base 1. V is shortened by 7 bases, J by 4 bases, and the region joining them spans 13 bases. Reading the germline V gene gives CDR1 SNHLY and CDR2 FYNNEI. Study-wide findings and limitations: Because the study included only a small number of donors, the genetic and exposure-history diversity represented was limited. Incomplete sequencing was indicated by rarefaction of sorted-subset datasets, despite the large sequencing depth. Sampling was restricted to blood, and TCR repertoires in tissues likely differ from the TCR repertoires found in blood. Across a handful of donors, around 5.4% of naive CD4, approximately 4% of naive CD8, 2.3% of memory CD4, and about 0.4% of memory CD8 clonotypes were shared. Based on pairwise subsampling, the degree of clonotype sharing among donors was expected to be affected by sequencing depth. Compared with non-shared clonotypes, the clonotypes found in all four sorted-subset donors had higher generation probabilities. Estimated clonotype richness was generally larger for naive than for memory subsets.

The donors were healthy, HIV-negative adults who had no recently reported acute infections or vaccinations. Every donor was a Caucasian adult residing in Nashville, Tennessee, USA. CD4+ T cells were enriched through magnetic negative selection, after which naive cells were positively selected on CD45RA and the remaining negative fraction served as the memory subset. Blood was obtained by leukapheresis, after which PBMCs were separated by Ficoll-Histopaque density gradient centrifugation and cryopreserved in liquid nitrogen vapor phase. Analytical flow cytometry was used to check the purity and quantity of every magnetically sorted T cell population. Genomic DNA was isolated from every sorted fraction and measured by UV absorbance on a Nanodrop 2000c. Using the deep immunoSEQ assay, TCR CDR3 regions were amplified from genomic DNA by multiplex PCR. For each cell subset, the extracted genomic DNA was distributed evenly across all wells of several immunoSEQ 96-well plates, and each plate served as one replicate. Each replicate PCR for sorted subsets received roughly 0.2 ug genomic DNA, equal to around 32,000 T cell genomes. Purified libraries were quantified with a Qubit 3.0 fluorometer, sized on a Bioanalyzer 2100, and re-quantified with the KAPA Library Quantification kit. Every immunoSEQ 96-well plate was sequenced on a dedicated single-read 150-cycle Illumina NextSeq 550 flow cell. In the paper's pipeline: Because the immunoSEQ output included only junctional sequences and no quality scores, the filtering could not be the same as the filtering used for full-length reads. To assign V/J genes and CDR3, sequences were annotated against IMGT germline references using PyIR, a Python wrapper for IgBLAST v1.9. Reads were filtered out if the reads had weak V/J assignments (E-value above 1e-6), no CDR3, stop codons, out-of-frame junctions, or ambiguous translated residues. V3J clonotypes were defined as sequences sharing an identical inferred V gene, J gene, and CDR3 amino acid sequence. Percentage overlap between repertoires was calculated by dividing the number of shared unique clonotypes by the size of the smaller repertoire. RTK rarefaction, the Chao1 estimator, and Recon v2.1 estimates of unobserved clonotypes were used to assess repertoire richness. For all TCRbeta clonotypes obtained by the gDNA method from a few donors, generation probabilities were computed with OLGA. TCRdb stores this immuneACCESS table with in-frame sequences only. Part of the clones is absent; in the studies checked, under half of the shortfall reflects unresolved V genes, and no reason is known for the rest. V and J calls and clone size come straight from that table; D and trimming were deduced from the DNA. The sample contains 550,000 to 850,000 clones, approximately 74% of them found a single time. Jointly, the top ten make up over 1.5% of the sample.

This clone was seen once. What antigen it recognizes has not been identified. The sample holds no much larger clone one base away, and base qualities are not on file. The sequence links TRBV2 to TRBJ2-5, and the D gene may be TRBD2, 6 bases matching. The sample comprised memory CD4+ T cells sorted from blood. The cell subset or site label corresponds to: CD45RA-negative fraction. The source of this sequence is a woman younger than 45 in good health. CDR3 region: CASKGLPSETQYF. The DNA sequence is as follows: TGTGCCAGCAAGGGACTCCCATCAGAGACCCAGTACTTC.